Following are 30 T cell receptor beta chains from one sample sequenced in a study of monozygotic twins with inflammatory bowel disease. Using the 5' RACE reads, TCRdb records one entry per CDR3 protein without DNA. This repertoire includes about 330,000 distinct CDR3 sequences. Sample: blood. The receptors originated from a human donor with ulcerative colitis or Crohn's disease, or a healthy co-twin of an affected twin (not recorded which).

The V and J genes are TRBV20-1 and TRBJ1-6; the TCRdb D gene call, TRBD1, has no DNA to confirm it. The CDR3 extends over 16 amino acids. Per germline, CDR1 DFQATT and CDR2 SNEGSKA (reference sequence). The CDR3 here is CSARDRPGQGNSPLHF.

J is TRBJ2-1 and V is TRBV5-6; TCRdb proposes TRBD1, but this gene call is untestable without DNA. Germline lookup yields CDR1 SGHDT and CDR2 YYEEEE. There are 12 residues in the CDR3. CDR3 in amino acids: CASSDRVNEQFF.

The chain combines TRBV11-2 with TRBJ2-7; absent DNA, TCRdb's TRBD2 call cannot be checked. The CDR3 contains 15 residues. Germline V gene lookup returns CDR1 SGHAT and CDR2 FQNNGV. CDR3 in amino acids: CASSDPGLAGLEQYF.

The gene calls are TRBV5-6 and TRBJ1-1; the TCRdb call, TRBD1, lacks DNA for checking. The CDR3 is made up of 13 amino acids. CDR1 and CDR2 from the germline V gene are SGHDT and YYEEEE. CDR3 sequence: CASSLPGVTEAFF.

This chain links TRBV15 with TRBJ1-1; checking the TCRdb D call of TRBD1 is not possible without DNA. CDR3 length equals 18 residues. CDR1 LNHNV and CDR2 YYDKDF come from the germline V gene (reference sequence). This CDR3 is CATSRDPGRRILNTEAFF.

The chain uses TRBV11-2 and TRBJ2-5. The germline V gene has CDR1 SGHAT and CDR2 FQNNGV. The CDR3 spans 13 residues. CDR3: CASSLPSYETQYF.

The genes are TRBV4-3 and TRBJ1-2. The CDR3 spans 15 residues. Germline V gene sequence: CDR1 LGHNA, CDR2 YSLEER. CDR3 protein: CASSQDWLSGDGYTF.

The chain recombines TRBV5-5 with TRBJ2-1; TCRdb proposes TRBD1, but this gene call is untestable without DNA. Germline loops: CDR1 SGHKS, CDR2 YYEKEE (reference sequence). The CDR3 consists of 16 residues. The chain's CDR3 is CASSFLTGTEVNEQFF.

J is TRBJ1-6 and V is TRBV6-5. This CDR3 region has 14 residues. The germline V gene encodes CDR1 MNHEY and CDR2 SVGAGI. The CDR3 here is CASSSGGLNSPLHF.

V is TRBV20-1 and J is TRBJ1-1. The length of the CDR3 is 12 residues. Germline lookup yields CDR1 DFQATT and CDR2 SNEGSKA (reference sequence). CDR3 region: CSARVSGTEAFF.

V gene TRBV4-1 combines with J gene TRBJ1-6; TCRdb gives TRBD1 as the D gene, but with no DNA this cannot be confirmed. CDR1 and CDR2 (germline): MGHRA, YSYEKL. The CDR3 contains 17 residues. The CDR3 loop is CASSQTGGSSYNSPLHF.

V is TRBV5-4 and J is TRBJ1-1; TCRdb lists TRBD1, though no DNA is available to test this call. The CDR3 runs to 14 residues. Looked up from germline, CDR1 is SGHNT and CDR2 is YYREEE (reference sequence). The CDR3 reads CASSPRGTHTEAFF.

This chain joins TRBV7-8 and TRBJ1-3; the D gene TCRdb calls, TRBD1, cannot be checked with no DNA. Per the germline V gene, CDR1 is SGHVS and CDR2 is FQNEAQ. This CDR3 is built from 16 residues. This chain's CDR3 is CASSFSRAQGGNTIYF.

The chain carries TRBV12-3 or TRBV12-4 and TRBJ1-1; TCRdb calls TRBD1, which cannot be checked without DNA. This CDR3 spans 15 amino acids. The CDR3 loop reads CASSSQPTGNTEAFF.

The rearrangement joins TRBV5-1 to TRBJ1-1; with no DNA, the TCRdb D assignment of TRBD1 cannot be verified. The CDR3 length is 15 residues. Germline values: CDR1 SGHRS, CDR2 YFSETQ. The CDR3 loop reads CASSVLMSGFGEAFF.

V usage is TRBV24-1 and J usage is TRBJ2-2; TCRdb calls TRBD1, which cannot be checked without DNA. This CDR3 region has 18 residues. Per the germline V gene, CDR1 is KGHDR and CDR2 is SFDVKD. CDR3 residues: CATSDLGTGGPNAGELFF.

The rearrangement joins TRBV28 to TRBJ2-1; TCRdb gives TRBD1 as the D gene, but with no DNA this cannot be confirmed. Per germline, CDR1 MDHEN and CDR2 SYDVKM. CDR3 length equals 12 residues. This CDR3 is CASSKTGAHQFF.

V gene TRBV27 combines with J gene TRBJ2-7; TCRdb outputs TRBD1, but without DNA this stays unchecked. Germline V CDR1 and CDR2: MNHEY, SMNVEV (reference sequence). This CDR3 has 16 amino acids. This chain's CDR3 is CASSPDPGHKPYEQYF.

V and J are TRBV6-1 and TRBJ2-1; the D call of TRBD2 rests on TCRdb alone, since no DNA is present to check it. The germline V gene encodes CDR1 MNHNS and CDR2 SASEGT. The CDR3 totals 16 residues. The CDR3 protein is CASSEASGRHPNEQFF.

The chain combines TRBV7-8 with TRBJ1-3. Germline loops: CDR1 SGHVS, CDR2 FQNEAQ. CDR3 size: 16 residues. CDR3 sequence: CASSLIGPGSGNTIYF.

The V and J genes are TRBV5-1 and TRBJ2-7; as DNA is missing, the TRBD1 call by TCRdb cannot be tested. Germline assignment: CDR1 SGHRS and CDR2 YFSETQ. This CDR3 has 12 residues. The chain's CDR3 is CASRQGGYEQDF.

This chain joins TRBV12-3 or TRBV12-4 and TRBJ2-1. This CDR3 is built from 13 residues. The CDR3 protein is CASRTSAIGEQFF.

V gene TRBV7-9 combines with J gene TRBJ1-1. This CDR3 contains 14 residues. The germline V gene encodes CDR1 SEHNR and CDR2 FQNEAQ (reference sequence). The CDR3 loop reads CASSSTRQSPGAFF.

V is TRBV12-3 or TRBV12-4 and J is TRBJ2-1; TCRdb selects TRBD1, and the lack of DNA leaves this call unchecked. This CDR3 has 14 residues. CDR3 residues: CASSFSGADNEQFF.

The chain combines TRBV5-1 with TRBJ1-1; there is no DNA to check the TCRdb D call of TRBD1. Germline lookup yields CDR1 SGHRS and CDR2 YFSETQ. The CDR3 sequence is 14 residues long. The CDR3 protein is CASSVQGFNTEAFF.

CDR3 protein: CATSRKSYNEQFF. The chain is built from TRBV15 and TRBJ2-1. This CDR3 region has 13 residues. From germline, CDR1 is LNHNV and CDR2 YYDKDF (reference sequence).

The CDR3 region is CATSRDGTAISPEAFF. This chain connects TRBV15 to TRBJ1-1; the D call of TRBD1 rests on TCRdb alone, since no DNA is present to check it. The germline V gene has CDR1 LNHNV and CDR2 YYDKDF (reference sequence). The CDR3 has 16 residues.

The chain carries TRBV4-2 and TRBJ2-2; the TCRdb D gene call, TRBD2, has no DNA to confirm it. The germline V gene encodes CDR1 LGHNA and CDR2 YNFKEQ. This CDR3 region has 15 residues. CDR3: CASSQDETRAGELFF.

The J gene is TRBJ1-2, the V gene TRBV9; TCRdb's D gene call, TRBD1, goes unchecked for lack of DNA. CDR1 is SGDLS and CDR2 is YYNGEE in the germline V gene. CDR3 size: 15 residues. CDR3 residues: CASSVGGKGLDGYTF.

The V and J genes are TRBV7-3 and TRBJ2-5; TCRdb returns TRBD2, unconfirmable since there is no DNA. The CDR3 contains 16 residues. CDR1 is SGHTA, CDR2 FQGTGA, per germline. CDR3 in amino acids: CASSPQLLSGGETQYF.